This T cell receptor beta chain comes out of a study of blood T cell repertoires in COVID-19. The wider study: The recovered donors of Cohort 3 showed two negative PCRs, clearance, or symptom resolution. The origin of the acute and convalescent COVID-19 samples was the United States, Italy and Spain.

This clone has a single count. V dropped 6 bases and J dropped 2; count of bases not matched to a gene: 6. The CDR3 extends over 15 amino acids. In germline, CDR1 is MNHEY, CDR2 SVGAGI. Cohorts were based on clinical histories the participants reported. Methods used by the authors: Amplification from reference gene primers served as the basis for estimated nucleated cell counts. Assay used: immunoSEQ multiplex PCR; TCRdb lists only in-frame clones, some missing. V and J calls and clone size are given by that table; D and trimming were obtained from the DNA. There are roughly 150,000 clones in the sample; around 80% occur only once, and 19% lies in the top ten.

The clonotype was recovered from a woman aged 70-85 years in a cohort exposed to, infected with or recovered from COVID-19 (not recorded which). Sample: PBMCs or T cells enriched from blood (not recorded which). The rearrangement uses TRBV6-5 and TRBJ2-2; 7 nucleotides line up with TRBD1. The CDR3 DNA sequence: TGTGCCAGCAGCAGGGACAGAATCAACACCGGGGAGCTGTTTTTT. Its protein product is CASSRDRINTGELFF.